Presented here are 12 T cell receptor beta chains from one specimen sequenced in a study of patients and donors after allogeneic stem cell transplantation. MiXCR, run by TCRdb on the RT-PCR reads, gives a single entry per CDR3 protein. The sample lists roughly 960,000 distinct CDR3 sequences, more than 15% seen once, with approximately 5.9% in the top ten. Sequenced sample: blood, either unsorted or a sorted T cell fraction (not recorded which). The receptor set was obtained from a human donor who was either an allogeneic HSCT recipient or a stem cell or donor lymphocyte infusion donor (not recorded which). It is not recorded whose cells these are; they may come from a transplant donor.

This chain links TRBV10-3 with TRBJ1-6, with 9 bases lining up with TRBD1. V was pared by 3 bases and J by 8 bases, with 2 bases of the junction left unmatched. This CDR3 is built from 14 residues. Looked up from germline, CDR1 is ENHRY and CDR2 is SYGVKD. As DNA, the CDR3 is TGTGCCATCAGTGATGGGACAGGGTATTCACCCCTCCACTTT. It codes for CAISDGTGYSPLHF.

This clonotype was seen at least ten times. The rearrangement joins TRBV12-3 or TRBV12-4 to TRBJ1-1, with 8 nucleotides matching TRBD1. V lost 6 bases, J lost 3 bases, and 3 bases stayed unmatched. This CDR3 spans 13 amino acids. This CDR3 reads CASSPTGDTEAFF. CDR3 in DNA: TGTGCCAGCAGCCCGACAGGGGACACTGAAGCTTTCTTT.

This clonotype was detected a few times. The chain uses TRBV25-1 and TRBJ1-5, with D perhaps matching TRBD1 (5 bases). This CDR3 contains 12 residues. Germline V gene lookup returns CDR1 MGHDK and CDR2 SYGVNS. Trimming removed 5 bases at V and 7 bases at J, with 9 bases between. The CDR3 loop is CASSMGLQPQHF. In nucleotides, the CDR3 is TGTGCCAGCAGTATGGGGCTGCAGCCCCAGCATTTT.

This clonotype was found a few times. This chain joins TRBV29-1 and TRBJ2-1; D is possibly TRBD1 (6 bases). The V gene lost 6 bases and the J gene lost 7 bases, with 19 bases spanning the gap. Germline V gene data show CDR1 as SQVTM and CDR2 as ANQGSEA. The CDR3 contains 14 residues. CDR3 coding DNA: TGCAGCGTAGCAATCCGGGACAAACGAAATGAGCAGTTCTTC. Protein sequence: CSVAIRDKRNEQFF.

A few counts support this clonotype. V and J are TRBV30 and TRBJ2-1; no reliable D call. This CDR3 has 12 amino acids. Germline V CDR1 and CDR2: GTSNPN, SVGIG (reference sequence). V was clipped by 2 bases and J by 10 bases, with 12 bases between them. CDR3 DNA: TGTGCCTGGAGTTTGGCAGCCTACGAGCAGTTCTTC. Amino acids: CAWSLAAYEQFF.

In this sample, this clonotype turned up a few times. CDR3: CASSQLELRREQYF. Here the CDR3 DNA reads TGCGCCAGCAGCCAGCTAGAACTGAGGCGGGAGCAGTACTTC. The chain has TRBV4-1 and TRBJ2-7; D unclear. The ends were cut back, 3 bases at V and 7 bases at J, with 16 bases in the middle. The V gene's germline CDR1 is MGHRA and CDR2 YSYEKL. CDR3 size: 14 residues.

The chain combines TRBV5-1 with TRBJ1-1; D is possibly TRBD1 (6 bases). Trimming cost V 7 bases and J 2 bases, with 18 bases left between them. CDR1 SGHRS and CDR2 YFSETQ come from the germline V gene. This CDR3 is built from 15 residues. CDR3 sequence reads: CASGLPGTHNTEAFF. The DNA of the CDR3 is TGCGCCAGCGGTCTCCCCGGGACACATAACACTGAAGCTTTCTTT.

This CDR3 is CAWSVGARGLNIQYF. For the CDR3, the DNA is TGTGCCTGGAGTGTCGGGGCGCGGGGACTGAACATTCAGTACTTC. The V call is TRBV30, the J call TRBJ2-4, with TRBD2 as a possible D gene (6 bases). CDR3 length: 15 residues. Trimming left V 0 bases short and J 7 bases short, with 16 bases between. Germline loops: CDR1 GTSNPN, CDR2 SVGIG (reference sequence).

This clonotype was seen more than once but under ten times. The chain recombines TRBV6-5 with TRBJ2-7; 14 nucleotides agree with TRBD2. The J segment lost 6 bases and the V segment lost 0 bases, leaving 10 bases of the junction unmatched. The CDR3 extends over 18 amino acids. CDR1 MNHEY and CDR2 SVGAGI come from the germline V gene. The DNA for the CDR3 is TGTGCCAGCAGTTACTCGACTAGCGGGGGGGCTTATCCCCTCGAGCAGTACTTC. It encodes CASSYSTSGGAYPLEQYF.

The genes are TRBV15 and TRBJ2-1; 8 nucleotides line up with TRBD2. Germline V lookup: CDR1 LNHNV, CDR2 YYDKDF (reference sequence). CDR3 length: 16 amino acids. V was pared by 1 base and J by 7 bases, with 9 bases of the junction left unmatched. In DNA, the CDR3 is TGTGCCACCAGCAGAGGCGGGACTAGGGAAGGAAATGAGCAGTTCTTC. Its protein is CATSRGGTREGNEQFF.

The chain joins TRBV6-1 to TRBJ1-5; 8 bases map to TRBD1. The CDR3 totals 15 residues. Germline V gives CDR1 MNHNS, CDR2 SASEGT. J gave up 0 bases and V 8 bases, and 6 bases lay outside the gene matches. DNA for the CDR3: TGTGCCAGCGGAGGGACAGGAAATAGCAATCAGCCCCAGCATTTT. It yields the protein CASGGTGNSNQPQHF.

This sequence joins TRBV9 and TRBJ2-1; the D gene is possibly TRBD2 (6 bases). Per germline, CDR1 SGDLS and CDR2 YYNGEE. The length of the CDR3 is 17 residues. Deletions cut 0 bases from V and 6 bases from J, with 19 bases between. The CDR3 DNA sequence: TGTGCCAGCAGCGTAGAGGTCTTCGCAAAGGAGGGCAATGAGCAGTTCTTC. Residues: CASSVEVFAKEGNEQFF.